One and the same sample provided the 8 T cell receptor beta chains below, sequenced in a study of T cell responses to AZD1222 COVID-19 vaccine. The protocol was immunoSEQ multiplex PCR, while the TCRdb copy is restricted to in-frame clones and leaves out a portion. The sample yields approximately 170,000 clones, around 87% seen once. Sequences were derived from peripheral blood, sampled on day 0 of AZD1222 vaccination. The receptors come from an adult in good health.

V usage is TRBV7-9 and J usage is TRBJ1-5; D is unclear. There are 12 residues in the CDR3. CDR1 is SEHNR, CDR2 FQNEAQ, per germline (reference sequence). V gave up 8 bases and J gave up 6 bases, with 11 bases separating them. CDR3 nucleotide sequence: TGTGCCAGCGCGTCTGGCGTTCAGCCCCAGCATTTT. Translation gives CASASGVQPQHF.

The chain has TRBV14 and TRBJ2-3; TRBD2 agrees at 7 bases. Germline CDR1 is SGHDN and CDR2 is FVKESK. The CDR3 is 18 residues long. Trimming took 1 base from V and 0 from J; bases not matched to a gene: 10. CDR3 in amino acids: CASSQVQGGTRSTDTQYF. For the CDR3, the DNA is TGTGCCAGCAGCCAAGTCCAGGGAGGGACTCGTAGCACAGATACGCAGTATTTT. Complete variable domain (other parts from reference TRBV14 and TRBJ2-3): EAGVTQFPSHSVIEKGQTVTLRCDPISGHDNLYWYRRVMGKEIKFLLHFVKESKQDESGMPNNRFLAERTGGTYSTLKVQPAELEDSGVYFCASSQVQGGTRSTDTQYFGPGTRLTVL.

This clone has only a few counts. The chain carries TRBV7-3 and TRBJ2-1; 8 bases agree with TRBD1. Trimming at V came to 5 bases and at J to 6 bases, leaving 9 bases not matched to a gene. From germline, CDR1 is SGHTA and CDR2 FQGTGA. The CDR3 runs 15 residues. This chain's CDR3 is CASSVYRGLRNEQFF. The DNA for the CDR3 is TGTGCCAGCAGCGTATACAGGGGGTTACGCAATGAGCAGTTCTTC.

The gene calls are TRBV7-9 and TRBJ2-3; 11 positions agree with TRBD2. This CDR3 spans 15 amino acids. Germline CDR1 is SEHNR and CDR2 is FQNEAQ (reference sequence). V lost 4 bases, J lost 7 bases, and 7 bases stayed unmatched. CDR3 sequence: CASSYSGGAGNTQYF. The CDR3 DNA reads TGTGCCAGCAGCTATAGCGGGGGGGCCGGGAATACGCAGTATTTT. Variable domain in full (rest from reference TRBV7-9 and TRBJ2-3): DTGVSQNPRHKITKRGQNVTFRCDPISEHNRLYWYRQTLGQGPEFLTYFQNEAQLEKSRLLSDRFSAERPKGSFSTLEIQRTEQGDSAMYLCASSYSGGAGNTQYFGPGTRLTVL.

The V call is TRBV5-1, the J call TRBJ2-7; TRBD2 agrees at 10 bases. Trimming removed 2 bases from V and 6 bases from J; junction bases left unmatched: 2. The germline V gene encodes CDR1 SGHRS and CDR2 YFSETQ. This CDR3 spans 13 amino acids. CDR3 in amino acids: CASSFTSGIEQYF. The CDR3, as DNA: TGCGCCAGCAGCTTTACTAGCGGGATCGAGCAGTACTTC.

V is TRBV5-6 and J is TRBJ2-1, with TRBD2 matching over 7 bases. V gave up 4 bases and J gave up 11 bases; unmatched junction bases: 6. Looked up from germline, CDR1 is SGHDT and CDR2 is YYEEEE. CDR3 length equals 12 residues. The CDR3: CASSTGLEQQFF. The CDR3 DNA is TGTGCCAGCAGCACAGGACTAGAACAGCAGTTCTTC.

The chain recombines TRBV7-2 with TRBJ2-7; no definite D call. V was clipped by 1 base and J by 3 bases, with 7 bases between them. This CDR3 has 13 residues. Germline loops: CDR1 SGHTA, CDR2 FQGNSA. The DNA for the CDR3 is TGTGCCAGCAGCTTAGGAGGATTCTACGAGCAGTACTTC. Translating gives CASSLGGFYEQYF. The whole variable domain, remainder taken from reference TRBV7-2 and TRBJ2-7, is GAGVSQSPSNKVTEKGKDVELRCDPISGHTALYWYRQSLGQGLEFLIYFQGNSAPDKSGLPSDRFSAERTGGSVSTLTIQRTQQEDSAVYLCASSLGGFYEQYFGPGTRLTVT.

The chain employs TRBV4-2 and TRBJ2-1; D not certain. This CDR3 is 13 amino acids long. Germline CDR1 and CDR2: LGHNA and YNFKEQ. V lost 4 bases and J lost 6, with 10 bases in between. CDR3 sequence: CASSPNWSNEQFF. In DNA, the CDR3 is TGTGCCAGCAGCCCAAATTGGAGCAATGAGCAGTTCTTC.